What follows describes a single T cell receptor beta chain. Trimming removed 3 bases from V and 11 bases from J, with 14 bases in between. The CDR3 runs 13 residues. People with hyperthyroidism were aged 18 to 65 and newly diagnosed, under 2 months' duration. The sample comes from a study of Graves' ophthalmopathy and Graves' hyperthyroidism. Transcripts of RNA were the source for amplifying TCR beta CDR3 regions. Following a first-round RT-PCR that used HTBI primers, a second-round multiplex PCR was carried out. TCRdb recomputed calls from the multiplex PCR reads with MiXCR, one row per CDR3 protein. The sample lists roughly 1.1 million distinct CDR3 sequences; roughly 35% were seen once.

Sequencing was done on a sample of peripheral blood or thyroid tissue (not recorded which). The source of this sequence is an adult man with Graves' hyperthyroidism. The genes are TRBV12-3 or TRBV12-4 and TRBJ1-5; D ambiguous. CDR3 in amino acids: CASSLRAEGTQHF. The CDR3 coding sequence is TGTGCCAGCAGTTTGAGAGCGGAAGGGACCCAGCATTTT.